The text below deals with one T cell receptor beta chain. The specificity of this receptor is unknown. The record has no base qualities; no much larger clone is one base away. The germline V gene supplies CDR1 SGHRS and CDR2 YFSETQ. The trim is 4 bases for V and 3 bases for J, with a gap of 8 bases between the germline ends. Counted from cysteine to phenylalanine, this CDR3 has 12 amino acids. CDR3 DNA is the only sequence kept; it has 36 bases, read in frame from the first base. The data belong to a study of T cells in localized non-small cell lung cancer (TCRdb year 2020). Regarding the research as a whole: The study examined T cell repertoires in 200 to 300 patients with early-stage NSCLC and compared tumors with uninvolved tumor-adjacent lungs. The cohort consisted of 200 to 250 treatment-naive NSCLC patients whose localized lung tumors had been resected. NSCLC patients had a mean age of around 61 years, and 129 were male and 85 to 110 female. Study-level results and caveats: Because the study design was exploratory, TCR variables were selected using unadjusted p-values without false-discovery rate correction. Uninvolved tumor-adjacent lung showed the highest T cell clonality, higher than tumor, which suggests more focused antigenic responses in the adjacent lung. Because multi-region tumor sequencing was not done, intratumor heterogeneity could not be ruled out. A median of approximately 55 of the top 100 tumor clones were detected in paired uninvolved adjacent lung, and around 30 of these tumor clones were also found among the top 100 clones of the paired uninvolved adjacent lung. Longer overall survival was associated with higher blood T cell density, whereas shorter survival was associated with higher adjacent-lung clonality.

At diagnosis, peripheral blood, uninvolved tumor-adjacent lung and tumor were collected and stored as a combination of fresh-frozen and FFPE material. For TCR repertoire profiling, the blood samples were analyzed as peripheral blood mononuclear cells. The immunoSEQ Assay was used to sequence TCR beta CDR3 regions from DNA. The paper's data handling went like this. To compute T cell density, TCR beta template counts were normalized to usable DNA, which was estimated by amplifying housekeeping genes. The preseqR package was used to estimate richness by extrapolating to 400,000 templates for PBMC samples and to 120,000 templates for tissue samples. Clonality was calculated as one minus Pielou's evenness. Tissue-enriched TCRs were identified by differential abundance testing using productive amino-acid clonotypes, minimum total count 5 and alpha 0.1. The Jaccard Index and the Morisita Overlap Index were used to measure how much the repertoires overlapped between compartments. GLIPH clustered TCR beta CDR3s with public tetramer-defined viral CDR3s; viral motifs required at least three viral sequences plus V-gene enrichment. TCRdb took over this immuneACCESS table, retaining in-frame rearrangements with V and J assigned. Such tables are incomplete; in checked studies, under half of the missing clones stem from an unresolved V gene, and the remainder is unexplained. Clone size and the V and J calls come from that table; the DNA yielded D and trimming. Within this sample are some 9,500 clones, with roughly 88% of them counted one time only. 15% to 20% of the sample comes from the top ten.

This clonotype was obtained from a male donor aged 60 or older with stage III squamous cell lung carcinoma. The rearranged chain carries TRBV5-1 and TRBJ2-7; TRBD2 could be the D gene, as 6 bases match. The input for sequencing was peripheral blood, taken before any cancer treatment. The encoded CDR3 is CASSRGNYEQYF. The DNA sequence follows: TGCGCCAGCAGCCGGGGGAACTACGAGCAGTACTTC.